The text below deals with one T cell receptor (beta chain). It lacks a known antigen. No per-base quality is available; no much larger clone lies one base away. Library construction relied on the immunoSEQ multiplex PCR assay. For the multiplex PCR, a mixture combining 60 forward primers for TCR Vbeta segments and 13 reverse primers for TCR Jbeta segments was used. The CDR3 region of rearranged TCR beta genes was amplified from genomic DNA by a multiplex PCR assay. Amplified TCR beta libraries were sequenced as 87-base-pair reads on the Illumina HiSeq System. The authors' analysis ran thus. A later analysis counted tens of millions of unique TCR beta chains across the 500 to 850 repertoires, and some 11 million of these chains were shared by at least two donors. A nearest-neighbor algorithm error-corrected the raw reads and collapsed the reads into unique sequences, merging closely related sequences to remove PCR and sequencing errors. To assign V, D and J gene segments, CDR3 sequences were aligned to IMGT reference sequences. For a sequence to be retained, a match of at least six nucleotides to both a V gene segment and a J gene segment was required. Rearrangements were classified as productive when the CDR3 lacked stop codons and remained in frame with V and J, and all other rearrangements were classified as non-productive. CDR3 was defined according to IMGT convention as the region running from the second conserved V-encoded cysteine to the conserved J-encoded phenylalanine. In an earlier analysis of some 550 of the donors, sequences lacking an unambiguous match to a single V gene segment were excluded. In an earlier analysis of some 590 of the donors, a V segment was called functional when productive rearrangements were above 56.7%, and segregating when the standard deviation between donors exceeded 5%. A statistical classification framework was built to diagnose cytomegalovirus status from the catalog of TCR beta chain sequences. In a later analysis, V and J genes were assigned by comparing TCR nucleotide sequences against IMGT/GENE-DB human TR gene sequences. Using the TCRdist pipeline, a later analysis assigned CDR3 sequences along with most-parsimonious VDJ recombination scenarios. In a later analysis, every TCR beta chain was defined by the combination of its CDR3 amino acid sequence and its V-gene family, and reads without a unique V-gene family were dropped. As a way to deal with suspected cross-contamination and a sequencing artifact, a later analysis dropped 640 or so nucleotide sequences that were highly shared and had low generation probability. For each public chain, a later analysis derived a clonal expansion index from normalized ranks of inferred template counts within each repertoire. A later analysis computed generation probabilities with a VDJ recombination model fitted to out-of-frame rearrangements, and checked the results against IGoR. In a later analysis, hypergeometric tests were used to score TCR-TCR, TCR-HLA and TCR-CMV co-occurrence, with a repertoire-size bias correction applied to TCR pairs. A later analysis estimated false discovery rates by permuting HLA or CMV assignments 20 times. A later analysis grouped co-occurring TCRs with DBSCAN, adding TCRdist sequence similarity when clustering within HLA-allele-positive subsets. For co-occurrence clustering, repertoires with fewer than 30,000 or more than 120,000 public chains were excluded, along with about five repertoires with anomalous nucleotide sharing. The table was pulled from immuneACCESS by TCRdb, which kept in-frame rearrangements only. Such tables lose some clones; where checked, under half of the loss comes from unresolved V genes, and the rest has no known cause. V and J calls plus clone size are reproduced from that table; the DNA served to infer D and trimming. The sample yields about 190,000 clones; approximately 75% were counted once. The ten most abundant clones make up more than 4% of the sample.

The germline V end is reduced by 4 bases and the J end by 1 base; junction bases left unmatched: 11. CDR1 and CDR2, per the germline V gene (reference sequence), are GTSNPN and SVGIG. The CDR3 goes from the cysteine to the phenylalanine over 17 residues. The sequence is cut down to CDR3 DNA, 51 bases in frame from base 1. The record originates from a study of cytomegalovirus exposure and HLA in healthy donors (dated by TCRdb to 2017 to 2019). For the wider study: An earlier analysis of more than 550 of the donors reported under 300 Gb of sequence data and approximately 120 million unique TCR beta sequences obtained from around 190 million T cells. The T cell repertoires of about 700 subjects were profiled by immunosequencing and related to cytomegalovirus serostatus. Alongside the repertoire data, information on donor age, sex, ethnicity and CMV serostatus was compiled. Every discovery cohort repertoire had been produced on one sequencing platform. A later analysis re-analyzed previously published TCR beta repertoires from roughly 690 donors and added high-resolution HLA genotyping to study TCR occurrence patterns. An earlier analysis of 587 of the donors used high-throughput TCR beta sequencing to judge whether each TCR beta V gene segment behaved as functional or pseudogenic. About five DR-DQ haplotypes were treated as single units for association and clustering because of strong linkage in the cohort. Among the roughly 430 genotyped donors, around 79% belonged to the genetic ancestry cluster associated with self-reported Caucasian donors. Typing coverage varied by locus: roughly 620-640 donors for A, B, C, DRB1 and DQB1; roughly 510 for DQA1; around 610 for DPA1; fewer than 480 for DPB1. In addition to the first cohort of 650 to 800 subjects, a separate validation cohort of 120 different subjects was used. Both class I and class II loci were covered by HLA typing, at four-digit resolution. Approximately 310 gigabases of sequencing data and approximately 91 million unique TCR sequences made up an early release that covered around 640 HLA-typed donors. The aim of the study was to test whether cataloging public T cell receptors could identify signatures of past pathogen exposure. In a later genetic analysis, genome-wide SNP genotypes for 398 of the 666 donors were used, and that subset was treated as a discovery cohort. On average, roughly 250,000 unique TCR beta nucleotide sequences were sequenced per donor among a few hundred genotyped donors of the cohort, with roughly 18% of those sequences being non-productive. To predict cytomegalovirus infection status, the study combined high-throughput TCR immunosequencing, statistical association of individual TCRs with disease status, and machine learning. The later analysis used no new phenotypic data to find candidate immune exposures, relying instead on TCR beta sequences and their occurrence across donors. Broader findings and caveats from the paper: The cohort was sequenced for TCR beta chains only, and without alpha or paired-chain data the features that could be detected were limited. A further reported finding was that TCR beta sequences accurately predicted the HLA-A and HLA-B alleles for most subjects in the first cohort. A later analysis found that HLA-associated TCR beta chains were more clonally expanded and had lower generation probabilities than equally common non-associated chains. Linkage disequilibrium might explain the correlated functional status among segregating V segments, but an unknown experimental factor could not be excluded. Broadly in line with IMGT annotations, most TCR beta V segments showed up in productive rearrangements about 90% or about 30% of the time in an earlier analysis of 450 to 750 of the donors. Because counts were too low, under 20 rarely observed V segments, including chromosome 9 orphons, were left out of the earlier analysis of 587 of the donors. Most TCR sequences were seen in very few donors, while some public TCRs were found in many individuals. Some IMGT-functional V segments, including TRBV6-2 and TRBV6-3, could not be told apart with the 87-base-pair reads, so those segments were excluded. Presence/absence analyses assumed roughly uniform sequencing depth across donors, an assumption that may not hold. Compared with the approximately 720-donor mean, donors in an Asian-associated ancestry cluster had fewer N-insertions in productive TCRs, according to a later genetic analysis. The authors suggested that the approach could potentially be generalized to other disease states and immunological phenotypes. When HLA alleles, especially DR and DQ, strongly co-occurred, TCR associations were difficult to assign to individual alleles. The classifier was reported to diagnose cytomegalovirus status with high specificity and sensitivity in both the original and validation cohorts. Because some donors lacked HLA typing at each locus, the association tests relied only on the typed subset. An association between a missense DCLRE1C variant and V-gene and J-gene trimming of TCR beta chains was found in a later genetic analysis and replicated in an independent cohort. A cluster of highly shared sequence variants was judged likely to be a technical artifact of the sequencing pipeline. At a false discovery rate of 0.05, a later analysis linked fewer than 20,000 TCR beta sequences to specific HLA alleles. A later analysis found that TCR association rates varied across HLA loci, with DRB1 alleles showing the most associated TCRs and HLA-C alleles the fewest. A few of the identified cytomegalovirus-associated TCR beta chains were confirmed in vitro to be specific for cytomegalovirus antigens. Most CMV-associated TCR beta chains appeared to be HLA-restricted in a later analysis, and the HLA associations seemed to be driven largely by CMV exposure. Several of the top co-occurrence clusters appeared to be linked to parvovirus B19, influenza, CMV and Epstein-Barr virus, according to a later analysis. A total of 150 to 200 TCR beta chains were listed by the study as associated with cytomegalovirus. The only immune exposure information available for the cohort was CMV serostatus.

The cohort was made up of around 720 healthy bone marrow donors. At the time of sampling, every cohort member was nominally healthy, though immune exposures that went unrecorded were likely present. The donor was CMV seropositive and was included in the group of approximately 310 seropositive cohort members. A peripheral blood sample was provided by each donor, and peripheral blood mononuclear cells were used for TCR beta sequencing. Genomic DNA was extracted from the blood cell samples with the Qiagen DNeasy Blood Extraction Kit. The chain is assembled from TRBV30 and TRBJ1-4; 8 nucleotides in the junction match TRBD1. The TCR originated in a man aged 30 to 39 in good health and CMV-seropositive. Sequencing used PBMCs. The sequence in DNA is TGTGCCTGGAATTTCGACAGGGGCCGAAGAACTAATGAAAAACTGTTTTTT. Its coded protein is CAWNFDRGRRTNEKLFF.